This TCR beta chain appears in the sequencing data of a study of T cell responses to AZD1222 COVID-19 vaccine listed by TCRdb under 2021. The study in broad terms: TCR sequencing covered over 230 trial participants: 200 to 220 given two doses of AZD1222 and 26 given two doses of MenACWY control vaccine. Trial participants were enrolled into age subgroups of 18-55, 56-69 and 70-plus years, which contained roughly 150, 30 and 60 TCR-sequenced participants, respectively. Overall study results and their limits: Because no day 14 peak-response samples were available, the repertoires could be characterized only after the peak T cell response. Conclusions about previously exposed vaccinees are limited, since just a handful of AZD1222 recipients were seropositive for SARS-CoV-2 at baseline. After two AZD1222 doses, spike-specific TCR breadth and depth were significantly higher than at day 0 and than in MenACWY recipients. In the small 56-69-year group, the increase in depth fell short of significance, most likely because of low power. Participants were mostly white British and included more females than males, and it was suggested by the authors that clonal diversity may have been underestimated. CD4 TCRs associated with the vaccine covered the entire spike protein, and the dominant responses were in regions 160-218 and 743-854. Reportedly, almost half of the unique spike-specific TCRs recognized epitopes lying outside the regions that are mutated in the B.1.351 and B.1.1.7 variants.

The CDR3 regions of human TCRbeta chains were analyzed by immunosequencing. Per the original workflow: Repertoire TCRs were checked for matches against a reference library of SARS-CoV-2-specific TCRs that had been generated using the MIRA antigen-specificity platform. Breadth was defined as the fraction of unique TCRs that were SARS-CoV-2-associated, and depth was defined as the fraction of total T cells that were SARS-CoV-2-associated. Using the MIRA data, every spike-specific TCR was mapped to the spike region that the TCR reacted to and assigned to either a CD4 or a CD8 class. Log10-transformed breadth and depth values were compared by one-way ANOVA with Sidak's multiple comparisons tests. Drawn from immuneACCESS, this table holds only the in-frame rearrangements with V and J called that TCRdb kept. Clones are partly lost; checked studies trace under half to an unresolved V gene and leave the rest unexplained. That table furnishes V, J and clone size, whereas the DNA furnished D and trimming. Recorded for this sample are about 94,000 clones; 85% of them occurred a single time. 4.5% to 5% of the sample rests with the top ten.

The CDR3 starts with the cysteine, ends with the phenylalanine, and has 14 residues. Just the 42-base CDR3 DNA is kept, in frame starting at base 1. The germline V gene sets CDR1 to KGHSH and CDR2 to LQKENI. The trim is 1 base for V and 0 bases for J, with a gap of 6 bases between the germline ends. Explained via the paper, the time point label denotes: about 28 days (+/-7) after the second vaccine dose. AZD1222 recipients whose second dose came at about 4 weeks and those whose second dose came at about 12 weeks were combined into one group, since spike-specific TCR depth and breadth did not differ between the two schedules. Vaccinee samples were obtained from the UK trials COV001 and COV002, which included a single-blind randomized controlled phase 2/3 trial of AZD1222 (ChAdOx1 nCoV-19) in healthy adults. For TCRbeta chain sequencing, PBMC samples were collected from trial participants at day 0 and at day 28 after the second dose.

The count of this clone is one. The antigen it recognizes is unknown. Base-call qualities are not available, and no considerably larger clone is one nucleotide away. The input for sequencing was peripheral blood, taken 28 days after the second AZD1222 dose. This receptor chain uses TRBV18 and TRBJ1-2; there is no confident call for the D gene. The receptor was derived from an adult who received the AZD1222 COVID-19 vaccine. For the CDR3, the sequence is CASSPRGSNYGYTF. The DNA reads as follows: TGTGCCAGCTCACCACGGGGATCTAACTATGGCTACACCTTC.